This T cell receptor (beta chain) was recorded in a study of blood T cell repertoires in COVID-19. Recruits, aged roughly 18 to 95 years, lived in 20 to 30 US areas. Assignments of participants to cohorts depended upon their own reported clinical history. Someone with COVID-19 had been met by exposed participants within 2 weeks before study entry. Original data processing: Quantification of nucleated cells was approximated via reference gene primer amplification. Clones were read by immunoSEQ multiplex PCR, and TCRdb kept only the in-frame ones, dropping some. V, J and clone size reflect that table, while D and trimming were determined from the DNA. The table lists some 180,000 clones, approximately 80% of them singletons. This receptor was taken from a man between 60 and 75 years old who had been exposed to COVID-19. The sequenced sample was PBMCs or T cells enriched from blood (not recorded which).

This chain's CDR3 is CASSWAGGRTGELFF. The CDR3 region has the DNA TGTGCCAGCAGTTGGGCAGGGGGTCGGACCGGGGAGCTGTTTTTT. The chain combines TRBV6-2 or TRBV6-3 with TRBJ2-2; 7 nucleotides align to TRBD1. Germline-derived CDR1 and CDR2 are MNHEY and SVGEGT. This CDR3 spans 15 amino acids. V was pared by 4 bases and J by 5 bases, with 7 bases of the junction left unmatched.